A selection of T cell receptor beta chains follows, all from one sample in a study of T cells in tuberculosis. Sequenced by immunoSEQ multiplex PCR; TCRdb stores in-frame clones only, minus some. Of tens of thousands of clones listed, approximately 90% are singletons. This specimen consisted of PBMCs, obtained at tuberculosis diagnosis. The receptors were sampled from an adult with tuberculosis. Both conserved end residues are part of each CDR3. D genes are given only for firm matches. Some rows mark clone size as missing; the rest say once, few, many or name a class of expanded clone.

d_call j_call v_call clone_size cdr3_aa cdr3_nt
TRBD1 TRBJ2-7 TRBV11-2 - CASSPYRGTSGEQYF TGTGCCAGCAGCCCTTACAGGGGGACCTCGGGCGAGCAGTACTTC
TRBD1 TRBJ1-5 TRBV7-8 - CASSLGTAWGGTVNQPQHF TGTGCCAGCAGCTTAGGAACGGCTTGGGGCGGGACAGTCAATCAGCCCCAGCATTTT
- TRBJ2-7 TRBV13 - CASRGLSYEQYF TGTGCCAGCAGGGGGCTCTCCTACGAGCAGTACTTC
- TRBJ1-2 TRBV6-1 - CASSAQGYYGYTF TGTGCCAGCAGTGCGCAGGGGTACTATGGCTACACCTTC
TRBD1 TRBJ2-7 TRBV27 - CASSSTGAYSYEQYF TGTGCCAGCAGTTCGACAGGGGCCTACTCCTACGAGCAGTACTTC
- TRBJ2-7 TRBV4-1 - CASSPVIRGEQYF TGCGCCAGCAGCCCGGTTATCCGGGGGGAGCAGTACTTC
- TRBJ2-1 TRBV5-1 - CASSYSPSVSSYNEQFF TGCGCCAGCAGCTACTCCCCGAGCGTAAGCTCCTACAATGAGCAGTTCTTC
TRBD2 TRBJ2-3 TRBV2 - CASSWVAGGDTQYF TGTGCCAGCAGTTGGGTAGCGGGGGGGGATACGCAGTATTTT
- TRBJ1-1 TRBV19 - CASSRSRANTEAFF TGTGCCAGTAGTAGGTCCAGGGCGAACACTGAAGCTTTCTTT
- TRBJ1-4 TRBV13 - CASSSRHPPFATNEKLFF TGTGCCAGCAGCTCCAGACACCCTCCTTTTGCAACTAATGAAAAACTGTTTTTT
TRBD1 TRBJ1-5 TRBV5-5 - CASSLEGQGYQPQHF TGTGCCAGCAGCTTGGAGGGACAGGGCTATCAGCCCCAGCATTTT
TRBD1 TRBJ1-2 TRBV27 few CASSKQGAPGYTF TGTGCCAGCAGTAAACAGGGGGCGCCTGGCTACACCTTC
- TRBJ2-2 TRBV5-1 - CASSLQGTGELFF TGCGCCAGCAGCTTACAGGGAACCGGGGAGCTGTTTTTT
TRBD2 TRBJ2-2 TRBV10-2 few CASRGDYLNTGELFF TGCGCCAGCAGGGGGGACTACCTGAACACCGGGGAGCTGTTTTTT
- TRBJ2-1 TRBV7-8 - CASSLDSDSGYNEQFF TGTGCCAGCAGCTTAGACTCAGATAGCGGATACAATGAGCAGTTCTTC
- TRBJ2-2 TRBV6-5 once CASIPATGGTGELFF TGTGCCAGCATTCCAGCGACAGGAGGAACCGGGGAGCTGTTTTTT
- TRBJ1-3 TRBV5-5 - CASSLVPRKTGFGGNTIYF TGTGCCAGCAGCTTGGTCCCGAGAAAAACAGGGTTTGGGGGAAACACCATATATTTT
TRBD2 TRBJ2-3 TRBV4-3 - CASSQVSSGGAPTQYF TGCGCCAGCAGCCAAGTATCTAGCGGGGGGGCCCCTACGCAGTATTTT
TRBD2 TRBJ2-1 TRBV5-4 - CASSLAGAGAFYNEQFF TGTGCCAGCAGCTTGGCCGGAGCGGGGGCTTTCTACAATGAGCAGTTCTTC
TRBD1 TRBJ2-7 TRBV30 - CALTDRGRSYEQYF TGTGCCTTGACCGACAGGGGGCGGTCCTACGAGCAGTACTTC
TRBD1 TRBJ1-1 TRBV4-3 - CASSQTGTGLGTEAFF TGCGCCAGCAGCCAAACCGGGACAGGGTTGGGTACTGAAGCTTTCTTT
TRBD2 TRBJ2-7 TRBV4-2 - CASSSNRASGFEQYF TGTGCCAGCAGCTCCAATAGGGCTAGCGGGTTCGAGCAGTACTTC
TRBD1 TRBJ1-6 TRBV5-1 - CASSLGTGGELENSPLHF TGCGCCAGCAGCTTAGGGACAGGGGGCGAATTGGAGAACTCACCCCTCCACTTT
TRBD2 TRBJ2-1 TRBV4-1 - CASSQDWGTSGYNEQFF TGCGCCAGCAGCCAAGATTGGGGGACTAGCGGCTACAATGAGCAGTTCTTC
- TRBJ1-1 TRBV4-1 - CASSQVRNRERNTEAFF TGCGCCAGCAGCCAGGTAAGAAACAGGGAAAGGAACACTGAAGCTTTCTTT
- TRBJ2-1 TRBV27 - CASSLSRNNEQFF TGTGCCAGCAGTTTATCCAGAAACAATGAGCAGTTCTTC
- TRBJ1-1 TRBV5-1 - CASSVGGLPYSEAFF TGCGCCAGCAGCGTAGGGGGACTACCTTACTCTGAAGCTTTCTTT
- TRBJ1-4 TRBV19 - CASSPSEKLFF TGTGCCAGTAGCCCCTCTGAAAAACTGTTTTTT
- TRBJ2-1 TRBV2 - CASSGTLREFF TGTGCCAGCAGTGGGACTCTTCGGGAGTTCTTC
- TRBJ2-5 TRBV4-1 - CASSQGGSPGETQYF TGCGCCAGCAGCCAGGGGGGTTCCCCGGGAGAGACCCAGTACTTC
TRBD2 TRBJ2-2 TRBV5-4 once CASSPRGLAAIPGTGELFF TGTGCCAGCAGCCCGCGGGGACTAGCGGCAATCCCGGGCACCGGGGAGCTGTTTTTT
TRBD1 TRBJ2-7 TRBV19 - CASSIRTGSAYEQYF TGTGCCAGTAGTATCCGGACAGGGTCAGCCTACGAGCAGTACTTC
- TRBJ1-2 TRBV15 - CATSRVGAGYTF TGTGCCACCAGCAGAGTTGGGGCGGGCTACACCTTC
TRBD1 TRBJ2-1 TRBV6-6 - CASRRGTETGGEQFF TGTGCCAGCAGGAGGGGGACTGAAACAGGGGGAGAGCAGTTCTTC
- TRBJ2-7 TRBV5-1 - CASSLGPDEQYF TGCGCCAGCAGCTTGGGTCCGGACGAGCAGTACTTC
TRBD1 TRBJ1-2 TRBV2 - CASSEEERTGFRVF TGTGCCAGCAGTGAAGAGGAACGGACAGGCTTCAGGGTTTTC
- TRBJ1-1 TRBV7-2 once CASSLFGILNTEAFF TGTGCCAGCAGCTTATTCGGGATCTTGAACACTGAAGCTTTCTTT
- TRBJ2-1 TRBV6-1 - CASSEADGKAINEQFF TGTGCCAGCAGTGAAGCCGACGGGAAGGCTATAAATGAGCAGTTCTTC
- TRBJ2-6 TRBV28 once CASSPYRSEKSGANVLTF TGTGCCAGCAGTCCCTACAGGTCCGAAAAGTCTGGGGCCAACGTCCTGACTTTC
TRBD2 TRBJ2-1 TRBV5-1 - CASSFGTSGRSNEQFF TGCGCCAGCAGCTTTGGGACTAGCGGGAGGTCAAATGAGCAGTTCTTC
TRBD1 TRBJ2-5 TRBV18 - CASSRQGFGETQYF TGTGCCAGCTCACGACAGGGGTTTGGAGAGACCCAGTACTTC
- TRBJ1-4 TRBV15 - CATSRVQGVYEKLFF TGTGCCACCAGCAGAGTACAGGGAGTGTATGAAAAACTGTTTTTT
TRBD1 TRBJ2-7 TRBV2 - CASSERDRQYF TGTGCCAGCAGTGAACGGGACAGGCAGTACTTC
TRBD2 TRBJ2-1 TRBV12-5 - CASGLVPSGKSNEQFF TGTGCTAGTGGTTTGGTCCCCAGCGGGAAGAGCAATGAGCAGTTCTTC
- TRBJ2-7 TRBV9 few CASSVAQGYEQYF TGTGCCAGCAGCGTAGCTCAGGGCTACGAGCAGTACTTC
- TRBJ2-5 TRBV9 - CASSVGGSWSEAQYF TGTGCCAGCAGCGTAGGAGGCTCATGGAGCGAGGCCCAGTACTTC
TRBD1 TRBJ2-7 TRBV5-1 - CASSSLGTGADEQYF TGCGCCAGCAGCTCCCTTGGGACAGGGGCCGACGAGCAGTACTTC
- TRBJ1-4 TRBV5-6 - CASSLNGVGEKLFF TGTGCCAGCAGCTTGAATGGAGTCGGAGAAAAACTGTTTTTT
TRBD2 TRBJ2-2 TRBV30 once CAWNLGLAGSRELFF TGTGCCTGGAACCTGGGGTTAGCGGGGAGCCGGGAGCTGTTTTTT
TRBD2 TRBJ2-7 TRBV19 - CASRGSGTHEQYF TGTGCCAGTAGGGGTAGCGGGACCCACGAGCAGTACTTC
- TRBJ1-1 TRBV19 - CASSITSYTEAFF TGTGCCAGTAGTATCACGAGTTACACTGAAGCTTTCTTT
- TRBJ2-4 TRBV6-1 - CASSEGTVNRYF TGTGCCAGCAGTGAAGGAACAGTGAACCGGTACTTC
TRBD1 TRBJ1-2 TRBV13 - CASSQGQGGRYGYTF TGTGCCAGCAGCCAGGGACAGGGGGGACGGTATGGCTACACCTTC
TRBD1 TRBJ2-7 TRBV2 - CASSAGQGMSEEQYF TGTGCCAGCAGTGCCGGACAGGGGATGTCTGAGGAGCAGTACTTC
TRBD1 TRBJ1-5 TRBV5-6 - CASSANRGLQDQPQHF TGTGCCAGCAGCGCAAACAGGGGGCTTCAAGATCAGCCCCAGCATTTT
TRBD1 TRBJ2-1 TRBV27 - CASSPHPGQTNNEQFF TGTGCCAGCAGTCCACACCCGGGACAGACGAACAATGAGCAGTTCTTC
TRBD2 TRBJ2-3 TRBV7-3 - CASSLLAGGTDTQYF TGTGCCAGCAGCTTATTAGCGGGAGGCACAGATACGCAGTATTTT